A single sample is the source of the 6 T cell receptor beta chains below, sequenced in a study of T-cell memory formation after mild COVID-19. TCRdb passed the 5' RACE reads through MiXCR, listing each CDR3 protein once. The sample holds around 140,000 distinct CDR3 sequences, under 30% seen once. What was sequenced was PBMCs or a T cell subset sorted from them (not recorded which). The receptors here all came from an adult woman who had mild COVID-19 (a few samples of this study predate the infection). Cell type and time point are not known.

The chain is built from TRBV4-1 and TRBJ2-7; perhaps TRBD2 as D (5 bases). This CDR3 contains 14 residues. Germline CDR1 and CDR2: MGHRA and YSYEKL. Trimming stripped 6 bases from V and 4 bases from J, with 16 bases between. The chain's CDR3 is CASRPGINGYEQYF. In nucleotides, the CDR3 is TGCGCCAGCAGGCCCGGGATCAATGGGTACGAGCAGTACTTC.

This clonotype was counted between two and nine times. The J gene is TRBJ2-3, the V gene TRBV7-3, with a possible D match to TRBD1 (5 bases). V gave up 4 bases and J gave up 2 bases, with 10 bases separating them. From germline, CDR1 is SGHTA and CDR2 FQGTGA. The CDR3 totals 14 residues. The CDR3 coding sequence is TGTGCCAGCAGCTCCCTGGGGCCCACAGATACGCAGTATTTT. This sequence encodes CASSSLGPTDTQYF.

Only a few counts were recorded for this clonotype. CDR3 region: CASSLIDPGGTEAFF. CDR3 coding DNA: TGTGCCAGCAGTTTAATCGACCCGGGGGGCACTGAAGCTTTCTTT. The rearrangement uses TRBV12-3 or TRBV12-4 and TRBJ1-1, with a tentative D call TRBD1 (5 bases). The CDR3 is 15 amino acids. V was pared by 2 bases and J by 4 bases, with 14 bases between.

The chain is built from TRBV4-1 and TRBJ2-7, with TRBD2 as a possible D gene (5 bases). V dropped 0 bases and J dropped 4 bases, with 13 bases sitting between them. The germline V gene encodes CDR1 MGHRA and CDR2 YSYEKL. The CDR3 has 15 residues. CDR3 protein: CASSQEGEGQYEQYF. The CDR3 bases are TGCGCCAGCAGCCAAGAGGGTGAGGGCCAATACGAGCAGTACTTC.

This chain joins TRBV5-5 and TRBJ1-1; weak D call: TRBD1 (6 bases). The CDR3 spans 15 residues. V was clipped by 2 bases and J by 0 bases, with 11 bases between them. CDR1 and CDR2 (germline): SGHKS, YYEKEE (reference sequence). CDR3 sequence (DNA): TGTGCCAGCAGCTTTTTCAGGGGAATGAACACTGAAGCTTTCTTT. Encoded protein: CASSFFRGMNTEAFF.

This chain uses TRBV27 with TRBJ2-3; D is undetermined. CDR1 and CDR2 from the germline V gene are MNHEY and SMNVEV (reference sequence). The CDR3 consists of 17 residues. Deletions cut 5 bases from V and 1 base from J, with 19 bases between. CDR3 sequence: CASSIYPRSLGTDTQYF. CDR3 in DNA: TGTGCCAGCAGTATTTACCCGAGAAGTCTCGGCACAGATACGCAGTATTTT.